Sequencing of this T cell receptor (beta chain) was carried out in a study of cytomegalovirus exposure and HLA in healthy donors. General observations from the study: More clonal expansion characterized HLA-associated TCR beta chains than equally common others in a later analysis. Among donors in an Asian-associated ancestry cluster, a later analysis reportedly found fewer N-insertions than the roughly 700-donor mean. The authors judged a highly shared variant cluster likely a sequencing artifact.

There were likely unrecorded immune exposures, though donors were nominally healthy when sampled. PCR involved 60 Vbeta and 13 Jbeta primers. Measured with immunoSEQ multiplex PCR; TCRdb has only the in-frame clones, and not every one. The sample holds about 250,000 clones, 72% seen once. Comment on this clone: Its antigen is unknown.

This CDR3 spans 18 amino acids. Germline V gene data show CDR1 as SGHRS and CDR2 as YFSETQ. J lost 0 bases, V lost 0 bases, and 4 bases had no gene match. The receptor was derived from a female donor in good health and CMV-seronegative. The chain has TRBV5-1 and TRBJ2-3; 13 bases align to TRBD2. Material: PBMCs. The CDR3 bases are TGCGCCAGCAGCTTGGAGGGACTAGCGGGAACTAGCACAGATACGCAGTATTTT. Its protein product is CASSLEGLAGTSTDTQYF.